This TCR beta chain was documented in a study of Tregs in tolerant kidney transplant recipients. Germline V gene sequence: CDR1 MNHNY, CDR2 SVGAGI (reference sequence). Trimming cost V 6 bases and J 1 base, with 12 bases left between them. This CDR3 comprises 15 residues. Sequenced by immunoSEQ multiplex PCR; TCRdb stores in-frame clones only, minus some. Of roughly 70,000 clones listed, over 80% are singletons. The sequenced sample consisted of CD4+ T cells from blood. This sequence joins TRBV6-6 and TRBJ2-2, with D maybe TRBD1 (6 bases). The TCR comes from a human donor in good health. This CDR3 reads CASRQGFLNTGELFF. The CDR3 nucleotides read TGTGCCAGCAGGCAGGGGTTTTTGAACACCGGGGAGCTGTTTTTT.